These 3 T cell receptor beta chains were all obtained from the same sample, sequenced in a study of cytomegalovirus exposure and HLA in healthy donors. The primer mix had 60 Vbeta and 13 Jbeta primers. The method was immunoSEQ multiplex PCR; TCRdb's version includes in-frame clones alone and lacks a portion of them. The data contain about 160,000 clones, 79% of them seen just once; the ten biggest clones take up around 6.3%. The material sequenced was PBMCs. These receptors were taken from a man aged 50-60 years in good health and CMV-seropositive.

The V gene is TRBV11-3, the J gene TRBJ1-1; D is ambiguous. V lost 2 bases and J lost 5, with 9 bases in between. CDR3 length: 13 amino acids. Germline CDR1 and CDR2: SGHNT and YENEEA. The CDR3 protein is CASSLNRGTEAFF. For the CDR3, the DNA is TGTGCCAGCAGCTTAAACCGGGGTACTGAAGCTTTCTTT. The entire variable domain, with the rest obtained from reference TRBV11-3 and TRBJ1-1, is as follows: EAGVVQSPRYKIIEKKQPVAFWCNPISGHNTLYWYLQNLGQGPELLIRYENEEAVDDSQLPKDRFSAERLKGVDSTLKIQPAELGDSAVYLCASSLNRGTEAFFGQGTRLTVV.

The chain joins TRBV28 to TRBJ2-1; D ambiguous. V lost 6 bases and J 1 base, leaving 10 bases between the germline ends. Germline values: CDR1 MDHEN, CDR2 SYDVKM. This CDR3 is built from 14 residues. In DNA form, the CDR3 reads TGTGCCAGCAGCGGCGGTTCGTCCTACAATGAGCAGTTCTTC. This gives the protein CASSGGSSYNEQFF.

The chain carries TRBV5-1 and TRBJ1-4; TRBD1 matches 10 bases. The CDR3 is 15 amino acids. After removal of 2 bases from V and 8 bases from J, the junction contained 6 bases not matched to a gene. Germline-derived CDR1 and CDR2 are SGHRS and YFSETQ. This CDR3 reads CASSFGQGGGEKLFF. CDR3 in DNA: TGCGCCAGCAGCTTCGGACAGGGGGGAGGGGAAAAACTGTTTTTT.